Presented here are 8 T cell receptor beta chains from one specimen sequenced in a study of T cell responses to AZD1222 COVID-19 vaccine. The data were produced by immunoSEQ multiplex PCR, yet TCRdb's version contains in-frame clones alone and is incomplete. The table has 150,000 or so clones, 85% to 95% seen once; the top ten hold 1.2% to 1.5%. Sequencing was performed on peripheral blood, taken on day 0 of AZD1222 vaccination. These receptors all stem from an adult in good health.

This chain links TRBV27 with TRBJ1-1; no firm D call. The CDR3 is made up of 13 amino acids. Germline V gene sequence: CDR1 MNHEY, CDR2 SMNVEV (reference sequence). Trimming left V 3 bases short and J 1 base short, with 6 bases between. CDR3 DNA: TGTGCCAGCAGTTTTCACCAGAACACTGAAGCTTTCTTT. It specifies CASSFHQNTEAFF.

This chain links TRBV5-1 with TRBJ1-1, with 9 bases identical to TRBD1. Germline V lookup: CDR1 SGHRS, CDR2 YFSETQ. Germline trimming cut 4 bases from V and 1 base from J; bases unmatched to any gene: 2. The CDR3 is 14 residues long. In DNA, the CDR3 is TGCGCCAGCAGCACGGGACAGGGGAACACTGAAGCTTTCTTT. Encoded protein: CASSTGQGNTEAFF.

The rearrangement links TRBV7-9 to TRBJ1-1, with a tentative D call TRBD1 (6 bases). The V end was cut by 5 bases, the J end by 1 base, with 14 bases between. CDR1 is SEHNR, CDR2 FQNEAQ, per germline (reference sequence). The CDR3 runs to 15 residues. The CDR3 reads CASSHVGGPNTEAFF. Written as DNA, the CDR3 is TGTGCCAGCAGCCACGTAGGGGGACCGAACACTGAAGCTTTCTTT.

Only one count was recorded for this clone. The V call is TRBV5-1, the J call TRBJ2-2, with 7 bases matching TRBD2. Germline V gives CDR1 SGHRS, CDR2 YFSETQ. CDR3 size: 14 residues. J gave up 4 bases and V 1 base, and 1 base lay outside the gene matches. CDR3 coding DNA: TGCGCCAGCAGCTTGTGGGAGGGCACCGGGGAGCTGTTTTTT. This sequence encodes CASSLWEGTGELFF.

The chain employs TRBV7-2 and TRBJ2-3, with 10 bases fitting TRBD2. Germline CDR1 and CDR2: SGHTA and FQGNSA. CDR3 length: 15 amino acids. V shed 5 bases and J 5 bases; nucleotides not matched to a gene: 7. The CDR3 DNA is TGTGCCAGCAGCCCCGGTGTAGCGGGGGGAGATACGCAGTATTTT. Translated, it gives CASSPGVAGGDTQYF.

The chain joins TRBV5-6 to TRBJ1-1; no firm D call. The V end was cut by 6 bases, the J end by 5 bases, with 14 bases between. The CDR3 runs 13 residues. The germline CDR1 and CDR2 sequences are SGHDT and YYEEEE. The DNA for the CDR3 is TGTGCCAGCATCCGGGAGAGCGGGACTGAAGCTTTCTTT. It encodes CASIRESGTEAFF.

This clone appeared once. The chain joins TRBV19 to TRBJ1-1, with 10 bases aligning to TRBD1. The CDR3 consists of 14 residues. Trimming cost V 4 bases and J 5 bases; bases outside gene matches: 4. The germline V gene encodes CDR1 LNHDA and CDR2 SQIVND (reference sequence). The CDR3 loop reads CASSSDRGLTEAFF. In DNA, the CDR3 is TGTGCCAGTAGTAGCGACAGGGGGCTTACTGAAGCTTTCTTT.

This clone was seen only a few times. The chain is built from TRBV30 and TRBJ1-3; no clear D. The CDR3 spans 14 residues. Trimming cost V 2 bases and J 4 bases, with 12 bases left between them. CDR1 and CDR2 from the germline V gene are GTSNPN and SVGIG (reference sequence). The CDR3 nucleotides read TGTGCCTGGAGTCACGGAAGCGGGGGAAACACCATATATTTT. Translated: CAWSHGSGGNTIYF.